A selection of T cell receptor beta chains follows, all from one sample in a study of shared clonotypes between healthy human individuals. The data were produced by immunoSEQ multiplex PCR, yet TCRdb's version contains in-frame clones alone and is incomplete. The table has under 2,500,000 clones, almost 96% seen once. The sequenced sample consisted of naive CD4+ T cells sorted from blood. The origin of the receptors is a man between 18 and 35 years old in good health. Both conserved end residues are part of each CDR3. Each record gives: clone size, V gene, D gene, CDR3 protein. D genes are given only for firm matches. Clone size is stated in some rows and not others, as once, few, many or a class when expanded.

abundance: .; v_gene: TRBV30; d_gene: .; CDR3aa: CAWSVGGKGEKLFF
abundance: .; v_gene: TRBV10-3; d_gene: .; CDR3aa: CAISEYGDSYEQYF
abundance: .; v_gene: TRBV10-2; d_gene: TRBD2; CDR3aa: CASSDWRGGNTGELFF
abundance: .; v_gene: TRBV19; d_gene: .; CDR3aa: CASSIGREAYEQYF
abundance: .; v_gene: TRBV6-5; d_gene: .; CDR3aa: CASSPQPTTYYEQYF
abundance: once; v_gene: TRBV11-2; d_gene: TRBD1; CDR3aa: CASSLAGTGVRNEQFF
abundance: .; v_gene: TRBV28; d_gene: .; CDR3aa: CASGALPYEQYF
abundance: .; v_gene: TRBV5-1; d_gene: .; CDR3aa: CASSLSSYTDTQYF
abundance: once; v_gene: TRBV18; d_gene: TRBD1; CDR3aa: CASSPSPGQGATGELFF
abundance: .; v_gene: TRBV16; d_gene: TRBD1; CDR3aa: CASSQGTGVTEAFF
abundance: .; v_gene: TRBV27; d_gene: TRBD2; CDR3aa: CASSPRSGGSYEQYF
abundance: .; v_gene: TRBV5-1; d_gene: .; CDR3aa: CASSLTAGVGNGYTF
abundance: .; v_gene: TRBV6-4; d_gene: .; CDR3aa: CASSDRERGTDTQYF
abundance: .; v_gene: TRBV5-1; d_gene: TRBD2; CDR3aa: CASSRGTSVVTNTGELFF
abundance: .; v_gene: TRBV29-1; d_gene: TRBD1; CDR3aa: CSVSQGTGAEAFF
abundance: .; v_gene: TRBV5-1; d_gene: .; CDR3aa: CASSLSPATGTGYSPLHF
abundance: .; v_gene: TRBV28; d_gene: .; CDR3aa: CASKRETGGSNNYGYTF
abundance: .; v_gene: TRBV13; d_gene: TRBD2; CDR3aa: CASSLGTKTSGSYEQYF
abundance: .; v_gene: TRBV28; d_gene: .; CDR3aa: CASSLSTGELFF
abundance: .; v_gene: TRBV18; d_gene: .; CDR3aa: CASSLIRTKETDGNTIYF
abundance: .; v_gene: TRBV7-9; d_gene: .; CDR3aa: CASSLQPDSNQPQHF
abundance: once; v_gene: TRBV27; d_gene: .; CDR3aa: CASSLRQGVGYTF
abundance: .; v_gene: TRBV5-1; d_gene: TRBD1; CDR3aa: CASSLDPGQGAVGYTF
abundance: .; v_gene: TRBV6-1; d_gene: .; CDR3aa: CASSDPGTPAGQPQHF
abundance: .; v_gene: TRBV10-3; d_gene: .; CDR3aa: CAISAGRVGEAFF
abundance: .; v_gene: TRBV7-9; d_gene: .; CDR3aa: CASSLAGRGETQYF
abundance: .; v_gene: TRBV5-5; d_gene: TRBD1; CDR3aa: CASSQATGQLSYEQYF
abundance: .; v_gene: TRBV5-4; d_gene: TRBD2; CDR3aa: CASSQTGTSVHEQYF
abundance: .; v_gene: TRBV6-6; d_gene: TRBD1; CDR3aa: CASRSPGQRLTGELFF
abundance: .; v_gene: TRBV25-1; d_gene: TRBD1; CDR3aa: CATSDYSRGRGQYF
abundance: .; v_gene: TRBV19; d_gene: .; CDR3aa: CASSIWGAGTEAFF
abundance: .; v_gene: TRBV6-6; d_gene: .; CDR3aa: CASSYRGSSGNTIYF